Below are 29 T cell receptor beta chains sequenced from a single sample in a study of blood T cell repertoires in COVID-19. Sequencing was performed with immunoSEQ multiplex PCR; in TCRdb, only in-frame clones are kept and a portion is missing. The table lists some 130,000 clones, around 89% of them singletons, with roughly 18% in the top ten. The sample consisted of peripheral blood. The receptors derive from a man aged 50-60 years with active or convalescent COVID-19.

V gene TRBV5-1 combines with J gene TRBJ2-5, with 7 bases lining up with TRBD1. Germline CDR1 and CDR2: SGHRS and YFSETQ. This CDR3 has 16 residues. Trimming took 4 bases from V and 5 from J; bases not matched to a gene: 14. This chain's CDR3 is CASSPLQGELMETQYF. The CDR3 region has the DNA TGCGCCAGCAGCCCCTTGCAGGGGGAGTTGATGGAGACCCAGTACTTC.

This chain joins TRBV24-1 and TRBJ2-1; 7 bases align to TRBD1. CDR1 and CDR2 (germline): KGHDR, SFDVKD. Unmatched junction bases numbered 5, after V lost 4 bases and J lost 0 bases. This CDR3 has 16 residues. DNA for the CDR3: TGTGCCACCAGTGACGGACAGGCAAGCTCCTACAATGAGCAGTTCTTC. This codes for CATSDGQASSYNEQFF.

CDR3 protein: CASSQTGGRSGEQYF. CDR3 DNA sequence: TGCGCCAGCAGCCAAACAGGGGGCCGTTCTGGAGAGCAGTACTTC. The chain carries TRBV4-3 and TRBJ2-7; the match to TRBD1 covers 9 bases. Germline values: CDR1 LGHNA, CDR2 YSLEER. The V gene end was trimmed by 2 bases and the J gene end by 7 bases; junction bases not matched to a gene: 9. The CDR3 is 15 amino acids.

This clone was observed a single time. The gene calls are TRBV19 and TRBJ1-5, with D possibly matching TRBD1 (5 bases). The V end was cut by 8 bases, the J end by 4 bases, with 15 bases between. The CDR3 loop spans 14 amino acids. The germline CDR1 and CDR2 sequences are LNHDA and SQIVND (reference sequence). The CDR3 sequence is CASRWQGENQPQHF. CDR3 nucleotide sequence: TGTGCCAGTCGGTGGCAGGGCGAGAATCAGCCCCAGCATTTT. Based on the CDR3 plus reference TRBV19 and TRBJ1-5, the full variable domain is DGGITQSPKYLFRKEGQNVTLSCEQNLNHDAMYWYRQDPGQGLRLIYYSQIVNDFQKGDIAEGYSVSREKKESFPLTVTSAQKNPTAFYLCASRWQGENQPQHFGDGTRLSIL.

The gene calls are TRBV10-1 and TRBJ1-4; 10 bases match TRBD1. From germline, CDR1 is WNHNN and CDR2 SYGVQD (reference sequence). Trimming at V came to 6 bases and at J to 7 bases, leaving 14 bases not matched to a gene. This CDR3 is built from 17 residues. The CDR3, as DNA: TGCGCCAGCAGGGTGCGGGACAGGGGATTTTATTGTGAAAAACTGTTTTTT. It encodes CASRVRDRGFYCEKLFF.

The V call is TRBV12-5, the J call TRBJ2-5; 7 positions agree with TRBD1. CDR1 and CDR2 (germline): LGHNT, FRNRAP. V was clipped by 5 bases and J by 6 bases; unmatched bases: 6. CDR3 length: 13 residues. In DNA form, the CDR3 reads TGTGCTAGTGGTCCCCGACAGGGCAAGACCCAGTACTTC. This codes for CASGPRQGKTQYF. The whole variable domain, remainder taken from reference TRBV12-5 and TRBJ2-5, is DARVTQTPRHKVTEMGQEVTMRCQPILGHNTVFWYRQTMMQGLELLAYFRNRAPLDDSGMPKDRFSAEMPDATLATLKIQPSEPRDSAVYFCASGPRQGKTQYFGPGTRLLVL.

V usage is TRBV5-4 and J usage is TRBJ2-4; a weak D match, TRBD2 (5 bases). CDR1 and CDR2 from the germline V gene are SGHNT and YYREEE (reference sequence). There are 16 residues in the CDR3. Trimming left V 2 bases short and J 0 bases short, with 12 bases between. The CDR3 region has the DNA TGTGCCAGCAGCTTCCGCCGGGGTCTAGCCAAAAACATTCAGTACTTC. This encodes CASSFRRGLAKNIQYF.

The J gene is TRBJ2-6, the V gene TRBV18; no definite D call. The V and J ends lost 6 bases and 0 bases respectively, with 9 bases between them. The CDR3 totals 15 residues. CDR1 is KGHSH, CDR2 LQKENI, per germline. The DNA of the CDR3 is TGTGCCAGCTCCCCCTCTTTCTCTGGGGCCAACGTCCTGACTTTC. It translates to CASSPSFSGANVLTF.

This clone was detected only a few times. V gene TRBV13 combines with J gene TRBJ1-3; 8 nucleotides align to TRBD1. Germline V lookup: CDR1 PRHDT, CDR2 FYEKMQ (reference sequence). V lost 3 bases to trimming and J lost 0 bases; unmatched junction nucleotides: 4. The length of the CDR3 is 16 residues. This CDR3 reads CASSLVTGGSGNTIYF. CDR3 bases: TGTGCCAGCAGCTTGGTAACAGGGGGCTCTGGAAACACCATATATTTT.

V is TRBV5-4 and J is TRBJ1-2, with TRBD1 matching 8 bases. The CDR3 runs 13 residues. Germline V CDR1 and CDR2: SGHNT, YYREEE (reference sequence). V lost 6 bases, J lost 4 bases, and 5 bases stayed unmatched. The CDR3 DNA sequence: TGTGCCAGCACCGTAGACAGGGGCTATGGCTACACCTTC. It yields the protein CASTVDRGYGYTF.

V and J are TRBV6-2 or TRBV6-3 and TRBJ2-7; TRBD1 aligns across 8 bases. The CDR3 is made up of 15 amino acids. The V and J ends lost 4 bases and 1 base, in that order; junction bases with no gene match: 6. CDR1 is MNHEY and CDR2 is SVGEGT in the germline V gene. The CDR3: CASSSPQGASYEQYF. DNA for the CDR3: TGTGCCAGCAGTTCTCCCCAGGGGGCTTCCTACGAGCAGTACTTC.

The chain is built from TRBV5-1 and TRBJ2-7; no clear D gene. Germline V gene sequence: CDR1 SGHRS, CDR2 YFSETQ. Trimming took 2 bases from V and 5 from J, leaving 5 bases between them. This CDR3 has 11 residues. Here the CDR3 reads CASSFSHEQYF. In DNA form, the CDR3 reads TGCGCCAGCAGCTTCAGTCACGAGCAGTACTTC.

The chain combines TRBV10-3 with TRBJ2-2; weak D call: TRBD1 (5 bases). The V gene lost 8 bases and the J gene lost 2 bases, with 15 bases spanning the gap. The length of the CDR3 is 15 residues. Germline CDR1 and CDR2: ENHRY and SYGVKD. CDR3 residues: CAIGRKTVNTGELFF. CDR3 in DNA: TGTGCCATCGGCCGTAAGACAGTTAACACCGGGGAGCTGTTTTTT.

The chain uses TRBV6-5 and TRBJ2-1, with D tentatively TRBD1 (6 bases). The CDR3 has 13 residues. The V end lost 7 bases, the J end lost 6 bases, and 13 bases lay between the germline ends. The germline gives CDR1 MNHEY, CDR2 SVGAGI. The CDR3: CASTVQGSNEQFF. CDR3 bases: TGTGCCAGCACCGTACAGGGATCCAATGAGCAGTTCTTC.

J is TRBJ2-1 and V is TRBV6-4; 8 bases align to TRBD1. The CDR3 length is 14 residues. Germline CDR1 MRHNA, CDR2 SNTAGT. Trimming cost V 8 bases and J 6 bases; bases outside gene matches: 9. This CDR3 is CASRPDRVANEQFF. The CDR3, as DNA: TGTGCCAGCCGGCCGGACAGGGTCGCCAATGAGCAGTTCTTC.

The rearrangement uses TRBV4-3 and TRBJ2-5; D is possibly TRBD2 (5 bases). Between the trimmed V and J ends, which lost 3 bases and 1 base, there was a span of 9 bases. The CDR3 is 14 residues long. CDR1 is LGHNA and CDR2 is YSLEER in the germline V gene. CDR3 amino acids: CASSHSGGQETQYF. DNA for the CDR3: TGCGCCAGCAGCCACAGCGGAGGCCAAGAGACCCAGTACTTC.

The gene calls are TRBV15 and TRBJ2-3; D is possibly TRBD2 (7 bases). Between the trimmed V and J ends, which lost 3 bases and 0 bases, there was a span of 16 bases. The CDR3 is made up of 17 amino acids. CDR1 and CDR2 from the germline V gene are LNHNV and YYDKDF (reference sequence). The CDR3 loop is CATSRGGRETSTDTQYF. The CDR3 DNA reads as TGTGCCACCAGCAGGGGGGGGCGGGAGACGAGCACAGATACGCAGTATTTT.

The chain carries TRBV21-1 and TRBJ1-6; whether TRBD1, the table's D call, matches the DNA was not checked. TRBV21-1 is designated a pseudogene. This CDR3 is built from 16 residues. CDR3 bases: TGTGCCAGCAGCAAAGTGAGCACAGAGTATAATTCACCCCTCCACTTT. It encodes CASSKVSTEYNSPLHF.

The chain links TRBV19 to TRBJ1-4; no reliable D call. The germline V gene has CDR1 LNHDA and CDR2 SQIVND (reference sequence). The V and J ends lost 8 bases and 7 bases respectively, with 14 bases between them. The CDR3 has 13 residues. The CDR3, as DNA: TGTGCCAGTGAGGCGGGCGGGAGTGAAAAACTGTTTTTT. Its protein product is CASEAGGSEKLFF.

The V and J genes are TRBV7-2 and TRBJ1-5; the match to TRBD1 covers 7 bases. The germline V gene has CDR1 SGHTA and CDR2 FQGNSA. Losses at the gene ends were 3 bases for V and 5 bases for J; bases not matched to a gene: 7. The length of the CDR3 is 15 residues. The CDR3 sequence: CASSFRQGVYQPQHF. As DNA, the CDR3 is TGTGCCAGCAGCTTTCGGCAGGGGGTCTATCAGCCCCAGCATTTT.

This chain uses TRBV11-2 with TRBJ1-3, with D possibly matching TRBD1 (5 bases). Trimming pared 2 bases from V and 0 bases from J, leaving 8 bases between. In germline, CDR1 is SGHAT, CDR2 FQNNGV. This CDR3 spans 15 amino acids. The CDR3 is CASSLQGRSGNTIYF. In DNA, the CDR3 is TGTGCCAGCAGCTTACAGGGTCGCTCTGGAAACACCATATATTTT. Variable domain in full (rest from reference TRBV11-2 and TRBJ1-3): EAGVAQSPRYKIIEKRQSVAFWCNPISGHATLYWYQQILGQGPKLLIQFQNNGVVDDSQLPKDRFSAERLKGVDSTLKIQPAKLEDSAVYLCASSLQGRSGNTIYFGEGSWLTVV.

The chain carries TRBV7-9 and TRBJ2-1, with D tentatively TRBD1 (6 bases). Trimming removed 6 bases at V and 8 bases at J, with 23 bases between. The CDR3 extends over 16 amino acids. Germline CDR1 and CDR2: SEHNR and FQNEAQ (reference sequence). The CDR3 loop reads CASSPPRGRSSDEQFF. The DNA for the CDR3 is TGTGCCAGCAGTCCTCCCAGGGGAAGGTCTTCCGATGAGCAGTTCTTC.

This sequence joins TRBV6-5 and TRBJ2-1; the D is unclear. Between the trimmed V and J ends, which lost 0 bases and 7 bases, there was a span of 7 bases. The CDR3 totals 13 residues. The germline CDR1 and CDR2 sequences are MNHEY and SVGAGI. The CDR3: CASSYSFINEQFF. CDR3 coding DNA: TGTGCCAGCAGTTACTCGTTTATTAATGAGCAGTTCTTC.

The chain carries TRBV6-2 or TRBV6-3 and TRBJ2-5; the D gene is possibly TRBD2 (6 bases). V lost 0 bases, J lost 1 base, and 15 bases lay in between. Germline lookup yields CDR1 MNHEY and CDR2 SVGEGT. The CDR3 totals 17 residues. CDR3 residues: CASSYSTLAGPQETQYF. As DNA, the CDR3 is TGTGCCAGCAGTTACTCTACACTAGCTGGACCCCAAGAGACCCAGTACTTC.

Only one count was recorded for this clone. The V gene is TRBV7-2, the J gene TRBJ2-1; TRBD1 might be the D (5 bases). Germline values: CDR1 SGHTA, CDR2 FQGNSA. The CDR3 totals 18 residues. V lost 2 bases, J lost 4 bases, and 21 bases lay in between. CDR3 DNA sequence: TGTGCCAGCAGCTTAAGGGGTTTCGCCCGAGATCCATACAATGAGCAGTTCTTC. Translation gives CASSLRGFARDPYNEQFF.

The rearrangement links TRBV6-5 to TRBJ2-7, with no clear D. The germline V and J ends were trimmed by 0 bases and 2 bases, with 11 bases remaining between them. This CDR3 has 15 amino acids. Germline V gene sequence: CDR1 MNHEY, CDR2 SVGAGI. The CDR3 reads CASSYSTGRPYEQYF. Here the CDR3 DNA reads TGTGCCAGCAGTTACTCGACCGGCAGGCCCTACGAGCAGTACTTC.

This clone showed up just a few times. The V and J genes are TRBV7-2 and TRBJ2-7, with 11 positions matching TRBD1. Germline loops: CDR1 SGHTA, CDR2 FQGNSA. This CDR3 has 13 residues. The J segment lost 6 bases and the V segment lost 3 bases, leaving 1 base of the junction unmatched. The CDR3 loop is CASSLDRGREQYF. CDR3 DNA sequence: TGTGCCAGCAGCTTGGACAGGGGGCGCGAGCAGTACTTC.

The rearrangement joins TRBV18 to TRBJ2-3, with a possible D match to TRBD1 (6 bases). Trimming shortened V by 5 bases and J by 2 bases, and 14 bases separated the two germline ends. CDR3 length equals 15 residues. Looked up from germline, CDR1 is KGHSH and CDR2 is LQKENI. This chain's CDR3 is CASSADRDNTDTQYF. CDR3 sequence (DNA): TGTGCCAGCTCAGCCGATCGGGACAACACAGATACGCAGTATTTT.

The CDR3 DNA reads TGCAGCGGCGGGGGGCCGGGAAACACCATATATTTT. This encodes CSGGGPGNTIYF. The chain links TRBV29-1 to TRBJ1-3; D is perhaps TRBD1 (6 bases). Trimming removed 7 bases at V and 4 bases at J, with 11 bases between. Germline CDR1 reads SQVTM; CDR2 reads ANQGSEA. This CDR3 has 12 amino acids.